The next 17 T cell receptor beta chains were all read from a single sample in a study of T cell responses to AZD1222 COVID-19 vaccine (dated by TCRdb to the early 2020s). Preparation of the library involved the immunoSEQ multiplex PCR assay. The clones in this table, taken by TCRdb from immuneACCESS, are in-frame only. Not every clone is retained; where verified, under half of the shortfall comes from an unresolved V gene, and the cause of the rest is unknown. The sample table records under 110,000 clones; over 75% of these occur just once. The ten biggest clones cover 1.3% of the sample. The time point label, read with the paper, signifies: baseline before first vaccination. Sequenced material: peripheral blood, taken on day 0 of AZD1222 vaccination. The receptors originated from an adult in good health.

The chain combines TRBV7-8 with TRBJ2-7; 9 nucleotides agree with TRBD1. CDR1 and CDR2 from the germline V gene are SGHVS and FQNEAQ. After removal of 3 bases from V and 5 bases from J, the junction contained 5 bases not matched to a gene. This CDR3 has 14 amino acids. The CDR3 DNA reads as TGTGCCAGCAGCTTTCGGACAGGGGTACACGAGCAGTACTTC. Its protein product is CASSFRTGVHEQYF.

V gene TRBV15 combines with J gene TRBJ2-5; 7 positions agree with TRBD2. The CDR3 spans 16 residues. V lost 0 bases to trimming and J lost 1 base; unmatched junction nucleotides: 5. CDR1 and CDR2 (germline): LNHNV, YYDKDF (reference sequence). The CDR3: CATSRDSRGIQETQYF. The CDR3 DNA reads TGTGCCACCAGCAGAGATTCGCGGGGGATCCAAGAGACCCAGTACTTC.

The chain has TRBV4-1 and TRBJ2-1; either TRBD1 or TRBD2 may fit D (5 bases each). CDR1 MGHRA and CDR2 YSYEKL come from the germline V gene. V lost 4 bases and J 8 bases, leaving 15 bases between the germline ends. This CDR3 is 14 amino acids long. CDR3 in amino acids: CASSRDPSFYEQFF. CDR3 DNA: TGCGCCAGCAGCCGGGACCCGTCATTTTATGAGCAGTTCTTC.

V and J are TRBV10-3 and TRBJ1-1; D not certain. The length of the CDR3 is 15 residues. V lost 10 bases to trimming and J lost 1 base, with 19 bases between them. CDR1 is ENHRY and CDR2 is SYGVKD in the germline V gene. CDR3: CATIANGPPNTEAFF. Written as DNA, the CDR3 is TGTGCCACCATTGCCAACGGGCCGCCGAACACTGAAGCTTTCTTT.

The chain recombines TRBV30 with TRBJ2-5, with D tentatively TRBD2 (5 bases). Looked up from germline, CDR1 is GTSNPN and CDR2 is SVGIG (reference sequence). V gave up 1 base and J gave up 1 base, with 7 bases separating them. The CDR3 length is 13 residues. The CDR3 loop reads CAWSAGLQETQYF. The CDR3 DNA reads TGTGCCTGGAGTGCAGGACTCCAAGAGACCCAGTACTTC.

The chain is built from TRBV21-1 and TRBJ2-7; the D call TRBD2 from the table was never checked on the DNA. TRBV21-1 is a listed pseudogene. The CDR3 runs to 14 residues. This CDR3 reads CASSKARVSYEQYF. CDR3 nucleotides: TGTGCCAGCAGCAAAGCCCGGGTGTCCTACGAGCAGTACTTC.

This chain connects TRBV2 to TRBJ1-1; TRBD1 agrees at 11 bases. Germline CDR1 SNHLY, CDR2 FYNNEI. The V and J ends lost 6 bases and 6 bases, in that order; junction bases with no gene match: 6. The CDR3 contains 14 residues. The CDR3 region is CASRRTGGGSEAFF. DNA for the CDR3: TGTGCCAGCAGGAGGACAGGGGGCGGATCTGAAGCTTTCTTT.

The rearrangement uses TRBV10-3 and TRBJ2-1, with D unresolved. Germline lookup yields CDR1 ENHRY and CDR2 SYGVKD. V lost 11 bases to trimming and J lost 6 bases, with 17 bases between them. CDR3 length: 13 residues. CDR3 protein: CAARPESRNEQFF. In nucleotides, the CDR3 is TGTGCCGCCCGACCTGAGTCTCGCAATGAGCAGTTCTTC.

This chain joins TRBV6-5 and TRBJ2-5; 9 positions match TRBD1. This CDR3 comprises 15 residues. V dropped 7 bases and J dropped 2; count of bases not matched to a gene: 8. CDR1 and CDR2 from the germline V gene are MNHEY and SVGAGI. The CDR3 spells CASKVGDRVQETQYF. The DNA of the CDR3 is TGTGCCAGCAAAGTAGGGGACAGGGTGCAAGAGACCCAGTACTTC.

This clone appeared a single time. V gene TRBV11-2 combines with J gene TRBJ1-6; D call uncertain. Per germline, CDR1 SGHAT and CDR2 FQNNGV. V gave up 8 bases and J gave up 5 bases, with 19 bases separating them. The CDR3 consists of 16 residues. CDR3 coding DNA: TGTGCCAGCCGCCCGGGAGTCGAATGGCATAATTCACCCCTCCACTTT. Amino acid sequence: CASRPGVEWHNSPLHF.

This rearrangement joins TRBV7-2 to TRBJ1-2; no firm D call. Germline values: CDR1 SGHTA, CDR2 FQGNSA. The CDR3 has 14 residues. The germline V and J ends were trimmed by 3 bases and 4 bases, with 12 bases remaining between them. CDR3 bases: TGTGCCAGCAGCTTCGGTCTACTGGGCTATGGCTACACCTTC. Its translation: CASSFGLLGYGYTF.

This clone was recorded once. The rearrangement links TRBV30 to TRBJ1-4; D gene uncertain. The CDR3 has 11 residues. Trimming took off 3 bases at V and 8 bases at J, with 7 bases between the two ends. CDR1 is GTSNPN and CDR2 is SVGIG in the germline V gene (reference sequence). CDR3 sequence (DNA): TGTGCCTGGAGGTTCGGCGAAAAACTGTTTTTT. This gives the protein CAWRFGEKLFF.

V gene TRBV18 combines with J gene TRBJ2-3, with 7 bases identical to TRBD1. CDR1 and CDR2 (germline): KGHSH, LQKENI. The CDR3 loop spans 14 amino acids. The V and J ends lost 4 bases and 1 base, in that order; junction bases with no gene match: 2. CDR3 DNA: TGTGCCAGCTCACTAGGACAGGGCACAGATACGCAGTATTTT. This gives the protein CASSLGQGTDTQYF.

This chain connects TRBV7-3 to TRBJ1-2; 7 bases match TRBD1. Losses at the gene ends were 3 bases for V and 6 bases for J; bases not matched to a gene: 10. Germline CDR1 reads SGHTA; CDR2 reads FQGTGA. The CDR3 has 15 amino acids. This CDR3 is CASSLTGIDGNGYTF. The CDR3 nucleotides read TGTGCCAGCAGCTTGACAGGGATTGATGGGAATGGCTACACCTTC.

This clone was counted only a few times. The chain uses TRBV20-1 and TRBJ2-7; 12 bases map to TRBD2. Germline V gene sequence: CDR1 DFQATT, CDR2 SNEGSKA (reference sequence). With V trimmed by 3 bases and J by 4 bases, 4 bases remained unmatched. The CDR3 consists of 14 residues. CDR3 sequence reads: CSASRTSGAYEQYF. The CDR3 DNA sequence: TGCAGTGCTAGTAGGACTAGCGGGGCTTACGAGCAGTACTTC.

This chain links TRBV5-4 with TRBJ1-1, with TRBD1 matching over 8 bases. Losses at the gene ends were 6 bases for V and 4 bases for J; bases not matched to a gene: 11. The CDR3 spans 15 residues. Per the germline V gene, CDR1 is SGHNT and CDR2 is YYREEE (reference sequence). The CDR3 bases are TGTGCCAGCAAGGTCTCGGGACAGGTTACCACTGAAGCTTTCTTT. Translation: CASKVSGQVTTEAFF. Variable domain in full (rest from reference TRBV5-4 and TRBJ1-1): ETGVTQSPTHLIKTRGQQVTLRCSSQSGHNTVSWYQQALGQGPQFIFQYYREEENGRGNFPPRFSGLQFPNYSSELNVNALELDDSALYLCASKVSGQVTTEAFFGQGTRLTVV.

The V and J genes are TRBV4-1 and TRBJ2-3; D remains unclear. This CDR3 is 13 amino acids long. Trimming cost V 3 bases and J 4 bases, with 8 bases left between them. Germline V lookup: CDR1 MGHRA, CDR2 YSYEKL. The DNA of the CDR3 is TGCGCCAGCAGCCATCCCCAACCAGATACGCAGTATTTT. Encoded protein: CASSHPQPDTQYF.